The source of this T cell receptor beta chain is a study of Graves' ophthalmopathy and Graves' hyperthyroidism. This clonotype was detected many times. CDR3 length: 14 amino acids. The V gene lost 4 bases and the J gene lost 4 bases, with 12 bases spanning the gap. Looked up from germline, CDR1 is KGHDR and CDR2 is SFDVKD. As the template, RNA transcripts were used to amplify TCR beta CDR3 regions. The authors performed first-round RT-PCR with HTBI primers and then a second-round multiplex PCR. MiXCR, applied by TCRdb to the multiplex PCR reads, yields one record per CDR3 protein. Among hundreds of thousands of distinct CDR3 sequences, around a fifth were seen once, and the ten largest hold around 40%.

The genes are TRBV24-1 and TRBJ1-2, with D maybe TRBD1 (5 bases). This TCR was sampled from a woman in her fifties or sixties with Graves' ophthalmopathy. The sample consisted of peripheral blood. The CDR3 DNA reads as TGTGCCACCAGTGACTACACAGGACTCTATGGCTACACCTTC. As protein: CATSDYTGLYGYTF.